There are a few counts of the clone carrying this T cell receptor (beta chain). Its antigen is not identified. Germline V CDR1 and CDR2: MDHEN, SYDVKM. The CDR3 has 13 amino acids. V gave up 7 bases and J gave up 4 bases; unmatched junction bases: 3. The data are from a study of T cells in Graves' hyperthyroidism and ophthalmopathy. Study-level points and caveats: Median prediction lead before ophthalmopathy onset was 5.5 to 7 months with the model.

RNA transcripts provided the source from which TCR beta CDR3 regions were amplified. With the HTBI primer set, the TCR CDR3 went through a first round of RT-PCR. TCRdb re-called the multiplex PCR reads with MiXCR, one entry per CDR3 protein. The top ten clones hold over 8.5% of a sample with hundreds of thousands of distinct CDR3 sequences, about 13% of them seen once. The chain carries TRBV28 and TRBJ2-3, with 9 bases that match TRBD2. Sequencing used blood. The receptor comes from a woman between 18 and 29 years old with Graves' hyperthyroidism. The CDR3 DNA reads as TGTGCCAGCAAGGCTAGCGGGGCAGATACGCAGTATTTT. The encoded protein is CASKASGADTQYF.